What follows is one T cell receptor beta chain and its context. Its matching antigen is unknown. Cryopreserved PBMCs were CD4-enriched, then split into naive and memory cells. Naive or memory CD4+ cells were cultured 1:1 with T cell-depleted PBMCs plus CEF. The data were obtained in a study of CD4 T cells in relation to SARS-CoV-2 and coronaviruses. Background on the study: PBMCs were cultured with antigen for roughly 10 days before TCR beta sequencing.

The method was immunoSEQ multiplex PCR; TCRdb's version includes in-frame clones alone and lacks a portion of them. This table has some 32,000 clones, about 76% appearing once. Sequencing was carried out using memory CD4+ T cells from PBMCs, cultured in vitro. The clonotype originates from an adult with COVID-19.

CDR3 residues: CASSERGYQETQYF. The DNA for the CDR3 is TGTGCCAGCTCCGAGAGGGGGTACCAAGAGACCCAGTACTTC. The chain combines TRBV25-1 with TRBJ2-5; TRBD1 is a possible D gene (6 bases). Germline CDR1 reads MGHDK; CDR2 reads SYGVNS. The CDR3 loop spans 14 amino acids. V lost 8 bases and J lost 0, with 13 bases in between.